The 6 T cell receptor beta chains given below trace back to one sample, sequenced in a study of Ad26.COV2.S vaccination and SARS-CoV-2 variants. Stated treatment: some 20 received Ad26.COV2.S at low or high dose, single or two shots; about 5 received placebo; per-sample allocation not given. Samples analyzed were those drawn on day 63 after the first vaccine or placebo injection. Assay used: immunoSEQ multiplex PCR; TCRdb lists only in-frame clones, some missing. The sample consists of a few hundred thousand clones, around nine tenths of them appearing once. Sequenced here: peripheral blood, sampled in a trial of Ad26.COV2.S vaccine versus placebo. The receptors were gathered from a person between 18 and 60 years old who received the Ad26.COV2.S COVID-19 vaccine or a placebo.

The chain has TRBV10-3 and TRBJ1-2, with D possibly matching TRBD1 (5 bases). CDR1 is ENHRY, CDR2 SYGVKD, per germline. Trimming removed 7 bases from V and 8 bases from J, with 17 bases in between. This CDR3 is 13 amino acids long. In DNA form, the CDR3 reads TGTGCCATCACTGGGGGAGGGACTCGAGGCTACACCTTC. Its protein product is CAITGGGTRGYTF.

The chain combines TRBV4-2 with TRBJ2-7; D not resolved. This CDR3 is built from 15 residues. The V gene's germline CDR1 is LGHNA and CDR2 YNFKEQ. Trimming stripped 3 bases from V and 6 bases from J, with 18 bases between. CDR3 protein: CASSHLAGPAGEQYF. The CDR3 region has the DNA TGTGCCAGCAGCCATCTTGCCGGTCCCGCCGGCGAGCAGTACTTC.

The chain combines TRBV6-5 with TRBJ2-3, with D unresolved. V was pared by 6 bases and J by 2 bases, with 9 bases between. The CDR3 spans 13 residues. Germline lookup yields CDR1 MNHEY and CDR2 SVGAGI. CDR3 amino acids: CASSRINTDTQYF. The CDR3, as DNA: TGTGCCAGCAGCCGGATAAACACAGATACGCAGTATTTT.

The V call is TRBV7-9, the J call TRBJ2-1; the match to TRBD1 covers 10 bases. The germline V gene encodes CDR1 SEHNR and CDR2 FQNEAQ (reference sequence). Trimming at V came to 5 bases and at J to 7 bases, leaving 8 bases not matched to a gene. This CDR3 is built from 15 residues. The CDR3 DNA follows: TGTGCCAGCAGCACTACCGGGACAGGGGATAATGAGCAGTTCTTC. It specifies CASSTTGTGDNEQFF.

Comments on this clone: Other nucleotide sequences in the sample specify the same CDR3. This chain uses TRBV29-1 with TRBJ2-1; TRBD2 aligns across 9 bases. V lost 1 base, J lost 5 bases, and 3 bases stayed unmatched. The CDR3 consists of 14 residues. From germline, CDR1 is SQVTM and CDR2 ANQGSEA. The CDR3 DNA is TGCAGCGTTGAAGGACTAGCGGACGACAATGAGCAGTTCTTC. Amino acid sequence: CSVEGLADDNEQFF.

This rearrangement joins TRBV27 to TRBJ1-1, with D perhaps TRBD1 (5 bases). Between the trimmed V and J ends, which lost 0 bases and 4 bases, there was a span of 12 bases. CDR3 length: 15 amino acids. Looked up from germline, CDR1 is MNHEY and CDR2 is SMNVEV (reference sequence). Here the CDR3 reads CASSLSGGIITEAFF. The CDR3 coding sequence is TGTGCCAGCAGTTTATCGGGGGGAATAATCACTGAAGCTTTCTTT.